This T cell receptor beta chain originates from a study of molecular identifiers for immune sequencing clone quantification. There are 14 residues in the CDR3. CDR1 is MNHEY and CDR2 is SMNVEV in the germline V gene (reference sequence). Input for naive CD8 libraries was about 19,000 to 1,100,000 sorted cells; the RNA fraction used was 10%, 30% or 50%. Naive CD8 T cell sorting was performed on the CD8+CD4-CCR7+CD45RA+ phenotype. Overall study results and limits: Under 1% of molecules in naive cells, but over 98% of effector molecules, belonged to clones above 20 RNA copies. Jurkat TCR RNA from one cell was spiked into about a million naive cells, and it was reportedly detectable there.

Ten or more counts support this clonotype. No antigen is known for it. Sequence at one end of the junction differs from germline and may be a read error. TCRdb re-derived calls from the PCR reads in MiXCR, one entry per CDR3 protein. The data show about 300,000 distinct CDR3 sequences, 20% to 25% seen once. Sequencing was carried out using naive CD8+ T cells from blood, with Jurkat cell RNA spiked in. Subset denoted: FACS-sorted CD8+CD4-CCR7+CD45RA+ naive T cells. The clonotype comes from a human donor in good health. Some libraries in this study had Jurkat cell RNA spiked in. This chain uses TRBV27 with TRBJ1-5, with 8 positions matching TRBD1. The CDR3 sequence: CASSQTGGSQPQHF. In DNA, the CDR3 is TGCGCCAGCAGCCAAACAGGGGGTAGCCAGCCCCAGCATTTT.